The 18 T cell receptor beta chains below all came from one sample that was sequenced in a study of graft-versus-host responses after intestinal transplantation. The table came from immunoSEQ multiplex PCR; TCRdb's copy has only in-frame clones and leaves some out. This sample carries about 64,000 clones, 90% to 95% of them seen once, and the ten largest clones take roughly 1.6%. Antigen specificity for these receptors is unknown. Material: unstimulated CD8+ T cells sorted from spleen or lymph node cells, obtained before transplant. These receptors came from a human donor who was the organ donor for an intestinal transplant.

This clone was seen a single time. The chain carries TRBV11-2 and TRBJ1-4, with 12 bases fitting TRBD1. V lost 4 bases and J lost 5; bases outside the gene matches: 5. Per germline, CDR1 SGHAT and CDR2 FQNNGV. This CDR3 spans 16 amino acids. This CDR3 reads CASSSGTGGANEKLFF. The CDR3 DNA is TGTGCCAGCAGCTCCGGGACAGGGGGCGCGAATGAAAAACTGTTTTTT. The full variable domain, in which reference TRBV11-2 and TRBJ1-4 provide the parts outside the CDR3, is EAGVAQSPRYKIIEKRQSVAFWCNPISGHATLYWYQQILGQGPKLLIQFQNNGVVDDSQLPKDRFSAERLKGVDSTLKIQPAKLEDSAVYLCASSSGTGGANEKLFFGSGTQLSVL.

The chain carries TRBV10-2 and TRBJ2-2, with TRBD1 as a possible D gene (5 bases). The CDR3 consists of 14 residues. Trimming pared 8 bases from V and 2 bases from J, leaving 12 bases between. The germline V gene has CDR1 WSHSY and CDR2 SAAADI. The CDR3: CASRRQLNTGELFF. CDR3 nucleotides: TGCGCCAGCCGCAGACAGCTAAACACCGGGGAGCTGTTTTTT.

The chain uses TRBV9 and TRBJ2-3; 10 bases agree with TRBD2. Germline values: CDR1 SGDLS, CDR2 YYNGEE. The CDR3 totals 16 residues. Trimming at V came to 0 bases and at J to 4 bases, leaving 5 bases not matched to a gene. For the CDR3, the DNA is TGTGCCAGCAGCGTAGGGCTAGCGGGAGTGGCAGATACGCAGTATTTT. Protein product: CASSVGLAGVADTQYF.

The chain links TRBV9 to TRBJ1-1, with 7 bases lining up with TRBD1. V lost 5 bases, J lost 6 bases, and 7 bases stayed unmatched. In germline, CDR1 is SGDLS, CDR2 YYNGEE. This CDR3 has 13 amino acids. CDR3 sequence: CASRGPQGAEAFF. CDR3 bases: TGTGCCAGCAGGGGCCCCCAGGGGGCTGAAGCTTTCTTT.

The V gene is TRBV7-9, the J gene TRBJ2-7; a weak D match, TRBD1 (6 bases). The V and J ends lost 0 bases and 6 bases respectively, with 6 bases between them. This CDR3 spans 12 amino acids. Germline lookup yields CDR1 SEHNR and CDR2 FQNEAQ (reference sequence). The CDR3 nucleotides read TGTGCCAGCAGCTTAGCCAGGGGCGAGCAGTACTTC. It codes for CASSLARGEQYF.

The chain joins TRBV6-5 to TRBJ2-5; D possibly corresponds to TRBD2 (6 bases). Germline V gene lookup returns CDR1 MNHEY and CDR2 SVGAGI. V lost 4 bases to trimming and J lost 2 bases, with 11 bases between them. The CDR3 loop spans 14 amino acids. The CDR3 nucleotides read TGTGCCAGCAGTTCACCGGCGGGGCAAGAGACCCAGTACTTC. This gives the protein CASSSPAGQETQYF.

This clone came up once. The chain combines TRBV19 with TRBJ2-7; 7 bases align to TRBD1. CDR1 and CDR2 (germline): LNHDA, SQIVND (reference sequence). The junction had 10 bases not matched to a gene; V was cut back by 5 bases and J by 0 bases. CDR3 length: 16 amino acids. CDR3 sequence: CASSVSGGPSSYEQYF. CDR3 DNA sequence: TGTGCCAGTAGTGTCTCAGGGGGACCCAGCTCCTACGAGCAGTACTTC.

The chain couples TRBV7-6 to TRBJ2-1; perhaps TRBD1 as D (7 bases). The CDR3 runs to 17 residues. V was pared by 0 bases and J by 0 bases, with 12 bases between. Per germline, CDR1 SGHVS and CDR2 FNYEAQ. In DNA form, the CDR3 reads TGTGCCAGCAGCTTAGCCAGGGGGGCTAGCTCCTACAATGAGCAGTTCTTC. This gives the protein CASSLARGASSYNEQFF.

The chain links TRBV7-9 to TRBJ2-1; 7 bases agree with TRBD2. The CDR3 runs to 15 residues. The germline gives CDR1 SEHNR, CDR2 FQNEAQ (reference sequence). V lost 5 bases to trimming and J lost 1 base; unmatched junction nucleotides: 5. DNA for the CDR3: TGTGCCAGCAGCCGAAGCGGGGCGTCCTACAATGAGCAGTTCTTC. Amino acid sequence: CASSRSGASYNEQFF.

This sequence joins TRBV18 and TRBJ2-6, with D tentatively TRBD1 (6 bases). The V and J ends lost 5 bases and 1 base respectively, with 12 bases between them. Germline CDR1 KGHSH, CDR2 LQKENI. The CDR3 contains 16 residues. CDR3 loop: CASSSYRVSGANVLTF. As DNA, the CDR3 is TGTGCCAGCTCATCCTACAGGGTTTCTGGGGCCAACGTCCTGACTTTC.

The chain joins TRBV28 to TRBJ1-2, with 7 bases that match TRBD1. This CDR3 has 14 amino acids. Unmatched junction bases numbered 8, after V lost 7 bases and J lost 3 bases. Germline CDR1 reads MDHEN; CDR2 reads SYDVKM. CDR3 sequence reads: CASIYRGVDYGYTF. In DNA form, the CDR3 reads TGTGCCAGCATTTACAGGGGTGTGGACTATGGCTACACCTTC.

V and J are TRBV6-6 and TRBJ1-1; no firm D call. Trimming cost V 8 bases and J 9 bases, with 16 bases left between them. Germline V CDR1 and CDR2: MNHNY, SVGAGI (reference sequence). This CDR3 spans 12 amino acids. The CDR3 here is CASGKVGGKAFF. The CDR3 DNA is TGTGCCAGCGGTAAGGTTGGCGGAAAAGCTTTCTTT.

The rearrangement links TRBV7-2 to TRBJ1-4, with D possibly matching TRBD1 (5 bases). Germline V lookup: CDR1 SGHTA, CDR2 FQGNSA. The germline V and J ends were trimmed by 2 bases and 6 bases, with 10 bases remaining between them. CDR3 size: 14 residues. CDR3 region: CASSLSQGDEKLFF. Here the CDR3 DNA reads TGTGCCAGCAGCTTATCCCAGGGCGATGAAAAACTGTTTTTT.

This chain links TRBV25-1 with TRBJ2-1; 11 nucleotides match TRBD2. CDR1 is MGHDK, CDR2 SYGVNS, per germline. After removal of 3 bases from V and 4 bases from J, the junction contained 11 bases not matched to a gene. CDR3 size: 18 residues. CDR3 residues: CASSDFLAGGPQYNEQFF. In DNA form, the CDR3 reads TGTGCCAGCAGTGATTTTCTAGCGGGAGGACCGCAATACAATGAGCAGTTCTTC.

V and J are TRBV7-9 and TRBJ1-2; 11 nucleotides agree with TRBD1. Germline trimming cut 4 bases from V and 4 bases from J; bases unmatched to any gene: 2. CDR1 SEHNR and CDR2 FQNEAQ come from the germline V gene (reference sequence). The CDR3 totals 14 residues. This chain's CDR3 is CASSSGTGGYGYTF. As DNA, the CDR3 is TGTGCCAGCAGCTCCGGGACAGGGGGCTATGGCTACACCTTC.

J is TRBJ1-5 and V is TRBV19; the match to TRBD1 covers 7 bases. Germline lookup yields CDR1 LNHDA and CDR2 SQIVND (reference sequence). The V and J ends lost 5 bases and 3 bases, in that order; junction bases with no gene match: 7. The CDR3 has 15 amino acids. The CDR3 coding sequence is TGTGCCAGTAGTGCACCGGGACAGCCCAATCAGCCCCAGCATTTT. Protein product: CASSAPGQPNQPQHF.

The chain combines TRBV28 with TRBJ2-7; TRBD2 aligns across 9 bases. CDR1 and CDR2 from the germline V gene are MDHEN and SYDVKM. V lost 6 bases and J lost 2; bases outside the gene matches: 14. CDR3 length: 17 amino acids. The DNA of the CDR3 is TGTGCCAGCAGCCAAGGAGTCAGGCGGGAGGGTCCCTACGAGCAGTACTTC. It codes for CASSQGVRREGPYEQYF.

The genes are TRBV5-4 and TRBJ2-1, with TRBD2 identical over 11 bases. The ends lost 1 base at V and 7 bases at J; junction bases unmatched: 1. Germline V lookup: CDR1 SGHNT, CDR2 YYREEE (reference sequence). This CDR3 region has 14 residues. The CDR3 reads CASSLTSGRNEQFF. The CDR3 region has the DNA TGTGCCAGCAGCTTGACTAGCGGGAGAAATGAGCAGTTCTTC.